This passage covers 7 T cell receptor beta chains from one sample sequenced in a study of blood T cell repertoires in COVID-19. Assay: immunoSEQ multiplex PCR; the TCRdb copy retains only in-frame clones and omits some. In the table there are fewer than 95,000 clones, roughly nine tenths of which are singletons. Source material: peripheral blood. These receptors were obtained from a man over 45 with acute or convalescent COVID-19.

The J gene is TRBJ1-6, the V gene TRBV7-8, with a tentative D call TRBD1 (6 bases). CDR1 SGHVS and CDR2 FQNEAQ come from the germline V gene. This CDR3 is 13 amino acids long. Trimming shortened V by 5 bases and J by 7 bases, and 9 bases separated the two germline ends. The chain's CDR3 is CASSLDRNSPLHF. The CDR3 bases are TGTGCCAGCAGCCTTGACAGGAATTCACCCCTCCACTTT.

The rearrangement joins TRBV11-2 to TRBJ1-2; 7 positions agree with TRBD1. This CDR3 has 13 residues. The junction had 9 bases not matched to a gene; V was cut back by 7 bases and J by 7 bases. Germline V gene data show CDR1 as SGHAT and CDR2 as FQNNGV. The CDR3 sequence is CASTEGQTGGYTF. Written as DNA, the CDR3 is TGTGCCAGCACAGAGGGACAGACAGGTGGCTACACCTTC.

The chain has TRBV11-2 and TRBJ1-3, with D hard to call. The CDR3 has 14 residues. The ends were cut back, 3 bases at V and 1 base at J, with 7 bases in the middle. The germline gives CDR1 SGHAT, CDR2 FQNNGV. The CDR3 sequence: CASSFGESGNTIYF. CDR3 coding DNA: TGTGCCAGCAGCTTTGGGGAGTCTGGAAACACCATATATTTT. The full variable domain, completed using reference TRBV11-2 and TRBJ1-3, is EAGVAQSPRYKIIEKRQSVAFWCNPISGHATLYWYQQILGQGPKLLIQFQNNGVVDDSQLPKDRFSAERLKGVDSTLKIQPAKLEDSAVYLCASSFGESGNTIYFGEGSWLTVV.

The chain couples TRBV6-6 to TRBJ1-2, with D maybe TRBD1 (5 bases). Trimming took 4 bases from V and 8 from J, leaving 14 bases between them. Germline V gene data show CDR1 as MNHNY and CDR2 as SVGAGI (reference sequence). This CDR3 spans 13 amino acids. For the CDR3, the DNA is TGTGCCAGCAGTTTCCAGGGTAGCACCGGCTACACCTTC. This sequence encodes CASSFQGSTGYTF.

This chain uses TRBV6-1 with TRBJ1-1; D not certain. Germline V gene lookup returns CDR1 MNHNS and CDR2 SASEGT. Trimming shortened V by 2 bases and J by 1 base, and 8 bases separated the two germline ends. The CDR3 is 14 amino acids. The CDR3 nucleotides read TGTGCCAGCAGTGAACTCGCAGGGAACACTGAAGCTTTCTTT. Translating it yields CASSELAGNTEAFF.

The sample holds one count of this clone. The chain employs TRBV12-5 and TRBJ1-5, with 7 bases lining up with TRBD1. The V segment lost 4 bases and the J segment 4 bases; nucleotides outside the gene matches: 4. The germline gives CDR1 LGHNT, CDR2 FRNRAP. The CDR3 extends over 14 amino acids. The CDR3 here is CASGWGQSNQPQHF. The CDR3 DNA reads as TGTGCTAGTGGTTGGGGACAGTCAAATCAGCCCCAGCATTTT.

The J gene is TRBJ1-1, the V gene TRBV11-3; 8 nucleotides line up with TRBD1. Germline V CDR1 and CDR2: SGHNT, YENEEA. CDR3 size: 12 residues. V was pared by 5 bases and J by 9 bases, with 5 bases of the junction left unmatched. The CDR3: CASSPGQGKAFF. CDR3 nucleotides: TGTGCCAGCAGCCCCGGACAGGGTAAAGCTTTCTTT.